Listed below are T cell receptor beta chains from one sample, sequenced in a study of cytomegalovirus exposure and HLA in healthy donors. Repertoires were generated with immunoSEQ multiplex PCR, while TCRdb's copy carries only in-frame clones and drops some. Of about 150,000 clones listed, roughly 83% are singletons. Input material: PBMCs. The source of these receptors is a human donor in good health. Both conserved end residues are part of each CDR3. The D gene is left open where the match is weak. Only part of the rows carry a size: once, few, many, or a class if the clone is expanded.

clone_size	v_call	j_call	d_call	cdr3_nt	cdr3_aa
-	TRBV25-1	TRBJ1-2	-	TGTGCCAGCAGTGGAGGTATAGGATTTTCCCATGGCTACACCTTC	CASSGGIGFSHGYTF
-	TRBV27	TRBJ2-1	TRBD2	TGTGCCAGCAGTTTCGTCAACGGGAGGGCTGAGCAGTTCTTC	CASSFVNGRAEQFF
-	TRBV11-2	TRBJ1-3	TRBD1	TGTGCCAGCAGCTCCTCCGTCGGGACAGGGTACTCTGGAAACACCATATATTTT	CASSSSVGTGYSGNTIYF
-	TRBV10-3	TRBJ2-7	-	TGTGCCATCAGTCAAATCAGCGACCACTACGAGCAGTACTTC	CAISQISDHYEQYF
-	TRBV6-5	TRBJ2-3	TRBD2	TGTGCCAGCAGTTACCGCGGACTAGCTAGCACAGATACGCAGTATTTT	CASSYRGLASTDTQYF
once	TRBV10-3	TRBJ1-3	-	TGTGCCATCAGTGAGGGTAGGGACTCCGATAGAAACACCATATATTTT	CAISEGRDSDRNTIYF
-	TRBV9	TRBJ2-7	-	TGTGCCAGCAGCGCAGGCAACGGATACGAGCAGTACTTC	CASSAGNGYEQYF
-	TRBV11-2	TRBJ1-1	-	TGTGCCAGCAGCTTGGGCCAGGTAAACACTGAAGCTTTCTTT	CASSLGQVNTEAFF
few	TRBV6-4	TRBJ1-5	TRBD1	TGTGCCAGCAGCAGACAGGGGGGGAATCAGCCCCAGCATTTT	CASSRQGGNQPQHF
few	TRBV11-3	TRBJ2-2	TRBD2	TGTGCCAGCAGCAGAGGGACTAGCGGGGATACCGGGGAGCTGTTTTTT	CASSRGTSGDTGELFF
-	TRBV14	TRBJ1-1	-	TGTGCCAGCAGCCAAGAGAGTTTTAGACAACCGAACACTGAAGCTTTCTTT	CASSQESFRQPNTEAFF
-	TRBV28	TRBJ2-5	-	TGTGCCAGCAGTTTTCGGTCAACGGGCTGGTCAGGGGAGACCCAGTACTTC	CASSFRSTGWSGETQYF
-	TRBV25-1	TRBJ2-2	-	TGTGCCAGCAGGGAGGATTTGGGCGCCGGGGAGCTGTTTTTT	CASREDLGAGELFF
once	TRBV29-1	TRBJ2-5	TRBD1	TGCAGCGGGGGACAGATCGAGACCCAGTACTTC	CSGGQIETQYF
-	TRBV7-9	TRBJ2-1	-	TGTGCCACCTCAAGGGAGTTGGGTATCGATGAGCAGTTCTTC	CATSRELGIDEQFF
-	TRBV27	TRBJ2-7	-	TGTGCCAGCAGCTCCCCGGCGGAAAGCTCCTACGAGCAGTACTTC	CASSSPAESSYEQYF
-	TRBV7-9	TRBJ1-4	-	TGTGCCAGCAGCTTAGACGCGTGGAGGTCGGCAACTAATGAAAAACTGTTTTTT	CASSLDAWRSATNEKLFF
-	TRBV5-1	TRBJ1-4	-	TGCGCCAGCAGCCTAGGACACGACGGAGTTTTCGAAAAACTGTTTTTT	CASSLGHDGVFEKLFF
-	TRBV7-9	TRBJ2-7	TRBD2	TGTGCCAGCAGCAACACTAGCGCCTATCACGAGCAGTACTTC	CASSNTSAYHEQYF
-	TRBV9	TRBJ2-1	TRBD2	TGTGCCAGCAGCGTGGGTGGCGGGGGGGCATATGAGCAGTTCTTC	CASSVGGGGAYEQFF